The 13 T cell receptor beta chains reported below all come from one sample, sequenced in a study of post-analysis software for immune sequencing data. Sequencing libraries made from TCR beta cDNA carried unique molecular identifiers. TCRdb called the PCR reads again in MiXCR, with one record for every CDR3 protein. The data hold 150,000 to 200,000 distinct CDR3 sequences, with around 30% observed a single time. No antigen has been identified for these receptors. Study outcomes and limitations: Patients used five TRBV segments, including TRBV5-6, TRBV5-1 and TRBV20-1, more often than controls.

Sample: blood. These receptors originate from a girl aged 5 to 17 with multiple sclerosis.

In the case of this clonotype: A much larger clone is a single base away; this may be a read error. The missing conserved phenylalanine or tryptophan at the end of this CDR3 makes a read error likely. The chain carries TRBV2 and TRBJ2-3, with D possibly TRBD2 on 5 matching bases. The CDR3 extends over 15 amino acids. Germline CDR1 reads SNHLY; CDR2 reads FYNNEI. The ends were cut back, 7 bases at V and 0 bases at J, with 14 bases in the middle. The DNA of the CDR3 is TGTGCCAGCATTGTTAGGTGGACTAGCACAGATACGCAGTATTGT. Translation: CASIVRWTSTDTQYC.

Worth noting for this clonotype: Just one base apart from a much larger clone, this may be a read error. The gene calls are TRBV6-1 and TRBJ2-7; 12 bases line up with TRBD1. The length of the CDR3 is 14 residues. CDR1 and CDR2 from the germline V gene are MNHNS and SASEGT. The J segment lost 7 bases and the V segment lost 6 bases, leaving 7 bases of the junction unmatched. The CDR3, as DNA: TGTGCCAGCAGCCCGGGACAGGGGGCGGATGAGCAGTACTTC. It specifies CASSPGQGADEQYF.

This clonotype showed up many times. The chain employs TRBV5-1 and TRBJ2-7, with unresolved D. Germline CDR1 is SGHRS and CDR2 is YFSETQ. The length of the CDR3 is 16 residues. Trimming took 4 bases from V and 4 from J, leaving 21 bases between them. CDR3 bases: TGCGCCAGCAGCCCCGGGCACCGATCATCCGTTTACGAGCAGTACTTC. This codes for CASSPGHRSSVYEQYF.

This clonotype was observed once. The genes are TRBV3-1 and TRBJ1-1; a weak D match, TRBD1 (6 bases). Looked up from germline, CDR1 is LGHDT and CDR2 is YNNKEL (reference sequence). This CDR3 comprises 14 residues. Trimming shortened V by 3 bases and J by 6 bases, and 14 bases separated the two germline ends. The CDR3 here is CASSHIGQSPEAFF. The CDR3 bases are TGTGCCAGCAGCCATATCGGACAGTCCCCTGAAGCTTTCTTT.

This chain uses TRBV7-9 with TRBJ1-5, with a tentative D call TRBD1 (6 bases). Germline V gene sequence: CDR1 SEHNR, CDR2 FQNEAQ (reference sequence). The CDR3 has 15 amino acids. Trimming took 5 bases from V and 4 from J, leaving 15 bases between them. CDR3 in DNA: TGTGCCAGCAGCGAGGGGGGGCAGACTAATCAGCCCCAGCATTTT. Translating gives CASSEGGQTNQPQHF.

Points on this clonotype: A much larger clonotype is one base distant, so this may be a read error. The CDR3 region is CSAGTRAPNQPQHF. CDR3 bases: TGCAGTGCTGGGACCCGGGCCCCCAATCAGCCCCAGCATTTT. This chain uses TRBV20-1 with TRBJ1-5, with D perhaps matching TRBD1 (5 bases). Trimming cost V 5 bases and J 3 bases, with 14 bases left between them. Germline V gene data show CDR1 as DFQATT and CDR2 as SNEGSKA (reference sequence). The CDR3 consists of 14 residues.

This clonotype has at least ten counts. The genes are TRBV20-1 and TRBJ2-1; the D call may be TRBD1 or TRBD2 (5 bases each). The CDR3 runs to 15 residues. Between the trimmed V and J ends, which lost 3 bases and 0 bases, there was a span of 12 bases. Germline values: CDR1 DFQATT, CDR2 SNEGSKA (reference sequence). The CDR3 bases are TGCAGTGCTAGGAGGGGCAGCCGCTCCTACAATGAGCAGTTCTTC. Protein sequence: CSARRGSRSYNEQFF.

This chain connects TRBV4-2 to TRBJ1-1; possibly TRBD1 for D (6 bases). V lost 3 bases and J lost 1, with 9 bases in between. CDR3 length: 14 residues. CDR1 and CDR2 from the germline V gene are LGHNA and YNFKEQ. Written as DNA, the CDR3 is TGTGCCAGCAGCCAGACACAGGGGAACACTGAAGCTTTCTTT. Protein: CASSQTQGNTEAFF.

This clonotype was seen many times. The rearrangement joins TRBV6-6 to TRBJ2-5; 9 nucleotides match TRBD1. Germline-derived CDR1 and CDR2 are MNHNY and SVGAGI (reference sequence). J lost 5 bases, V lost 8 bases, and 15 bases had no gene match. The CDR3 spans 16 residues. The CDR3 region is CASEEQGAYLVETQYF. The CDR3, as DNA: TGTGCCAGCGAAGAACAGGGGGCATATCTTGTGGAGACCCAGTACTTC.

This clonotype was counted only a few times. The CDR3 DNA reads TGTGCCAGCTCACCCGAAGACACCTATGGCTACACCTTC. The encoded protein is CASSPEDTYGYTF. The J gene is TRBJ1-2, the V gene TRBV18; D is undetermined. CDR3 length: 13 residues. Germline loops: CDR1 KGHSH, CDR2 LQKENI. V lost 3 bases and J 4 bases, leaving 9 bases between the germline ends. The full variable domain, rest sourced from reference TRBV18 and TRBJ1-2, is NAGVMQNPRHLVRRRGQEARLRCSPMKGHSHVYWYRQLPEEGLKFMVYLQKENIIDESGMPKERFSAEFPKEGPSILRIQQVVRGDSAAYFCASSPEDTYGYTFGSGTRLTVV.

The genes are TRBV15 and TRBJ1-2; no clear D gene. The CDR3 totals 11 residues. V was pared by 0 bases and J by 7 bases, with 3 bases between. Germline V CDR1 and CDR2: LNHNV, YYDKDF (reference sequence). The chain's CDR3 is CATSREGGYTF. CDR3 in DNA: TGTGCCACCAGCAGAGAAGGTGGCTACACCTTC.

Many counts were recorded for this clonotype. This chain uses TRBV9 with TRBJ2-1; the D is unclear. Between the trimmed V and J ends, which lost 4 bases and 9 bases, there was a span of 17 bases. Germline V CDR1 and CDR2: SGDLS, YYNGEE. The CDR3 covers 14 residues. The DNA for the CDR3 is TGTGCCAGCAGCTCCCCGACATCGCCGGGTGAGCAGTTCTTC. Translating gives CASSSPTSPGEQFF.

This sequence joins TRBV6-4 and TRBJ2-1, with no clear D. The CDR3 consists of 15 residues. Trimming took off 2 bases at V and 0 bases at J, with 8 bases between the two ends. In germline, CDR1 is MRHNA, CDR2 SNTAGT. The CDR3 region has the DNA TGTGCCAGCAGTGACGAGGCCGACTCCTACAATGAGCAGTTCTTC. It encodes CASSDEADSYNEQFF.